These 12 T cell receptor beta chains were all obtained from the same sample, sequenced in a study of cytomegalovirus exposure and HLA in healthy donors. Both 60 Vbeta primers and 13 Jbeta primers went into the PCR. Profiled with immunoSEQ multiplex PCR; TCRdb holds only in-frame clones, not every one. This table holds 85,000 to 100,000 clones, 78% found once. Sequences were obtained from PBMCs. The receptors originated from a woman aged 55 to 70 in good health and CMV-seronegative.

J is TRBJ1-2 and V is TRBV6-5; 9 bases are shared with TRBD1. CDR1 MNHEY and CDR2 SVGAGI come from the germline V gene. The V gene end was trimmed by 6 bases and the J gene end by 2 bases; junction bases not matched to a gene: 4. The CDR3 is made up of 14 amino acids. The DNA of the CDR3 is TGTGCCAGCAGCGCGGGGACAGGGAACTATGGCTACACCTTC. Translated, it gives CASSAGTGNYGYTF.

This clone was detected a few times. The chain carries TRBV10-3 and TRBJ1-2; D uncertain. CDR1 and CDR2 (germline): ENHRY, SYGVKD. The CDR3 covers 14 residues. V lost 3 bases to trimming and J lost 2 bases, with 10 bases between them. As DNA, the CDR3 is TGTGCCATCAGTGATACAGACCGGAACTATGGCTACACCTTC. Its protein is CAISDTDRNYGYTF.

This chain joins TRBV2 and TRBJ1-1, with TRBD1 matching 7 bases. The CDR3 length is 12 residues. Trimming took 7 bases from V and 4 from J; bases not matched to a gene: 3. Germline V CDR1 and CDR2: SNHLY, FYNNEI. Here the CDR3 DNA reads TGTGCCAGCAATTCAGGGGGCACTGAAGCTTTCTTT. Its translation is CASNSGGTEAFF.

V usage is TRBV5-4 and J usage is TRBJ2-5, with TRBD2 matching 12 bases. The germline CDR1 and CDR2 sequences are SGHNT and YYREEE (reference sequence). CDR3 size: 16 residues. V lost 3 bases and J lost 2; bases outside the gene matches: 5. CDR3 residues: CASSSSLAGGQETQYF. The CDR3 coding sequence is TGTGCCAGCAGCTCCTCTCTAGCGGGAGGGCAAGAGACCCAGTACTTC.

V usage is TRBV5-4 and J usage is TRBJ2-2, with 9 nucleotides matching TRBD2. Germline V gene sequence: CDR1 SGHNT, CDR2 YYREEE (reference sequence). With V trimmed by 0 bases and J by 5 bases, 5 bases remained unmatched. There are 16 residues in the CDR3. CDR3 bases: TGTGCCAGCAGCTTGGGGCGGGGGGGCCGGACCGGGGAGCTGTTTTTT. Its translation: CASSLGRGGRTGELFF. Complete variable domain (other parts from reference TRBV5-4 and TRBJ2-2): ETGVTQSPTHLIKTRGQQVTLRCSSQSGHNTVSWYQQALGQGPQFIFQYYREEENGRGNFPPRFSGLQFPNYSSELNVNALELDDSALYLCASSLGRGGRTGELFFGEGSRLTVL.

This chain joins TRBV29-1 and TRBJ2-7; TRBD1 might be the D (7 bases). CDR3 size: 14 residues. Deletions cut 2 bases from V and 3 bases from J, with 14 bases between. The V gene's germline CDR1 is SQVTM and CDR2 ANQGSEA. Here the CDR3 reads CSVESFRGVYEQYF. In DNA form, the CDR3 reads TGCAGCGTTGAATCTTTCAGGGGGGTCTACGAGCAGTACTTC.

This clone turned up a few times. This chain joins TRBV5-1 and TRBJ2-6, with 7 positions matching TRBD1. This CDR3 is built from 17 residues. The germline CDR1 and CDR2 sequences are SGHRS and YFSETQ. Trimming at V came to 1 base and at J to 2 bases, leaving 6 bases not matched to a gene. For the CDR3, the DNA is TGCGCCAGCAGCTTGTTTGGGACAGTTACTGGGGCCAACGTCCTGACTTTC. Its translation is CASSLFGTVTGANVLTF.

This clone appeared once. The chain uses TRBV6-6 and TRBJ1-4, with TRBD1 matching over 7 bases. The germline V gene has CDR1 MNHNY and CDR2 SVGAGI (reference sequence). The CDR3 extends over 15 amino acids. J gave up 4 bases and V 2 bases, and 4 bases lay outside the gene matches. DNA for the CDR3: TGTGCCAGCAGTTACCTGGGACAGAATAATGAAAAACTGTTTTTT. It yields the protein CASSYLGQNNEKLFF.

The chain recombines TRBV27 with TRBJ2-7; D is possibly TRBD2 (5 bases). Trimming took off 4 bases at V and 3 bases at J, with 13 bases between the two ends. Germline V gene data show CDR1 as MNHEY and CDR2 as SMNVEV (reference sequence). This CDR3 region has 14 residues. CDR3 region: CASSSGAGLYEQYF. CDR3 DNA: TGTGCCAGCAGTTCCGGCGCGGGCCTCTACGAGCAGTACTTC.

In this sample, this clone turned up a few times. The identical CDR3 is also encoded by other nucleotide sequences in the sample. The V and J genes are TRBV5-4 and TRBJ2-7, with 8 bases aligning to TRBD1. V was pared by 2 bases and J by 2 bases, with 3 bases of the junction left unmatched. The CDR3 is made up of 14 amino acids. Germline V gives CDR1 SGHNT, CDR2 YYREEE (reference sequence). CDR3 region: CASSLGQGAYEQYF. The CDR3 coding sequence is TGTGCCAGCAGCTTAGGACAGGGCGCCTACGAGCAGTACTTC.

This clone turned up a few times. This rearrangement joins TRBV9 to TRBJ2-1, with TRBD1 matching 9 bases. Trimming removed 3 bases from V and 4 bases from J; junction bases left unmatched: 2. Germline V CDR1 and CDR2: SGDLS, YYNGEE. The CDR3 is made up of 14 amino acids. The CDR3 region has the DNA TGTGCCAGCAGCGCCGGGACAGGGTACAATGAGCAGTTCTTC. Residues: CASSAGTGYNEQFF.

The gene calls are TRBV5-1 and TRBJ1-1, with 7 bases matching TRBD1. The V gene's germline CDR1 is SGHRS and CDR2 YFSETQ. CDR3 length: 14 amino acids. J was trimmed by 4 bases and V by 7 bases; bases with no gene match: 10. The DNA for the CDR3 is TGCGCCAGCGGCCAGGGGGTTCGGGGCACTGAAGCTTTCTTT. Amino acid sequence: CASGQGVRGTEAFF.